This T cell receptor beta chain was sequenced in a study of shared clonotypes between healthy human individuals. Study-wide results and limits: Sharing across four donors was highest in naive CD4 (approximately 5%) and lowest in memory CD8 (roughly 0.4%).

This clone was found once. Its specificity is not known. Genomic DNA per cell subset filled all wells of several immunoSEQ plates. Libraries were prepared by immunoSEQ multiplex PCR; TCRdb keeps only in-frame clonotypes and omits some of them. This sample has about 380,000 clones, with approximately 96% found just once. V lost 6 bases, J lost 4 bases, and 19 bases lay in between. The CDR3 runs 15 residues. Per the germline V gene, CDR1 is SQVTM and CDR2 is ANQGSEA. None of the donors, who were healthy HIV-negative adults, had recently had acute infections or vaccinations. The chain joins TRBV29-1 to TRBJ2-1; D possibly corresponds to TRBD2 (6 bases). This TCR came from a man between 25 and 39 years old in good health. The sequencing sample was made of memory CD8+ T cells sorted from blood. Subset given: CD45RO+ cells pooled with CCR7-negative TemRA cells. The CDR3 nucleotides are TGCAGCGTGGAAACGGGAGCTAAATATTACAATGAGCAGTTCTTC. Translation gives CSVETGAKYYNEQFF.